This T cell receptor beta chain originates from a study of chemoradiotherapy in HPV16-positive cancers. Sequencing used immunoSEQ multiplex PCR; TCRdb keeps in-frame clones, though not all of them. The repertoire has tens of thousands of clones, 93% of them found once; the top ten carry around 17%. The CDR3 is 15 amino acids. Germline CDR1 is SGHKS and CDR2 is YYEKEE (reference sequence). Trimming pared 4 bases from V and 7 bases from J, leaving 21 bases between. Samples were taken several times over chemoradiotherapy. This TCR was sampled from a human donor with HPV-associated anogenital cancer. The specimen comprised blood, sampled from a patient who underwent chemoradiotherapy. This chain joins TRBV5-5 and TRBJ2-7; a possible D gene is TRBD1 (7 bases). For the CDR3, the DNA is TGTGCCAGCAGCCCGGACAGGAGGGGGTTTGGGGAGCAGTACTTC. Translation gives CASSPDRRGFGEQYF.